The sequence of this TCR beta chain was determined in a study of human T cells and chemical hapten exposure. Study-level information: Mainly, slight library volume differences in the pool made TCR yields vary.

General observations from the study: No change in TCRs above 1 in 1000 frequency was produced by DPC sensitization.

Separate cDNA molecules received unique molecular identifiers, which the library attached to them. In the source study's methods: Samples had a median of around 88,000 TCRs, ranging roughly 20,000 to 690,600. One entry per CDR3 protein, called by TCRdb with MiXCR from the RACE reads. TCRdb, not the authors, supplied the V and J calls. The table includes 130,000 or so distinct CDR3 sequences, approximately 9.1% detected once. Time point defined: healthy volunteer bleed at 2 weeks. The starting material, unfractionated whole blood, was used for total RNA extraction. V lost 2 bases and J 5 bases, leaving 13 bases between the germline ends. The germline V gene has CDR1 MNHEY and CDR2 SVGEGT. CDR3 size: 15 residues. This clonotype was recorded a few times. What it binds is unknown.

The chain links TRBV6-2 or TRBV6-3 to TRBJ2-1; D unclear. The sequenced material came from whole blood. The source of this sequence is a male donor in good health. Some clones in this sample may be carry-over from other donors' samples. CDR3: CASSYLGNGNNEQFF. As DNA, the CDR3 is TGTGCCAGCAGTTACCTGGGGAATGGGAACAATGAGCAGTTCTTC.